The 5 T cell receptor beta chains presented below share a single source sample, sequenced in a study of T-cell reconstitution after alpha-beta-depleted transplantation in children. Unique molecular identifiers featured in how the TCRbeta library was prepared. TCRdb reprocessed the PCR reads via MiXCR and lists one record per CDR3 protein. The repertoire holds roughly 570,000 distinct CDR3 sequences, with 27% as singletons. Material: PBMCs, obtained before TCRalphabeta/CD19-depleted stem cell transplant. The receptors here all came from a boy under two years old with Wiskott-Aldrich syndrome, due to receive a stem cell transplant.

The table lists this clonotype with a few counts. The chain joins TRBV5-1 to TRBJ2-3; D remains unclear. CDR1 and CDR2 (germline): SGHRS, YFSETQ. This CDR3 comprises 14 residues. Trimming shortened V by 5 bases and J by 0 bases, and 10 bases separated the two germline ends. The CDR3 is CASSPAASTDTQYF. Here the CDR3 DNA reads TGCGCCAGCAGTCCGGCAGCTAGCACAGATACGCAGTATTTT.

This rearrangement joins TRBV7-2 to TRBJ2-1, with 8 bases identical to TRBD2. Germline V lookup: CDR1 SGHTA, CDR2 FQGNSA. Trimming at V came to 2 bases and at J to 7 bases, leaving 13 bases not matched to a gene. The CDR3 spans 17 residues. The CDR3 coding sequence is TGTGCCAGCAGCTTAAGAAGGCCTAGCGGGTACGGGAATGAGCAGTTCTTC. Translated: CASSLRRPSGYGNEQFF.

The genes are TRBV7-3 and TRBJ1-1, with a tentative D call TRBD1 (6 bases). The CDR3 is 14 residues long. In germline, CDR1 is SGHTA, CDR2 FQGTGA. V was shortened by 7 bases and J by 1 base, with 13 bases between the two germline ends. The CDR3 protein is CASKKSTGNTEAFF. In DNA, the CDR3 is TGTGCCAGCAAAAAATCGACAGGGAACACTGAAGCTTTCTTT.

The chain links TRBV5-1 to TRBJ2-1, with TRBD2 matching 7 bases. Germline CDR1 reads SGHRS; CDR2 reads YFSETQ. J gave up 6 bases and V 0 bases, and 6 bases lay outside the gene matches. The CDR3 contains 15 residues. This chain's CDR3 is CASSLALGGVNEQFF. The CDR3 region has the DNA TGCGCCAGCAGCTTGGCCTTGGGGGGGGTCAATGAGCAGTTCTTC.

In this sample, this clonotype turned up a few times. A read error may be the cause here, since a much bigger clone is one base away. The CDR3 DNA sequence: TGTGCCAGCAGTTTACAGGCCTACGAGCAGTACTTC. Translating gives CASSLQAYEQYF. The chain joins TRBV12-3 or TRBV12-4 to TRBJ2-7, with unresolved D. The CDR3 totals 12 residues. V was pared by 2 bases and J by 2 bases, with 4 bases between.